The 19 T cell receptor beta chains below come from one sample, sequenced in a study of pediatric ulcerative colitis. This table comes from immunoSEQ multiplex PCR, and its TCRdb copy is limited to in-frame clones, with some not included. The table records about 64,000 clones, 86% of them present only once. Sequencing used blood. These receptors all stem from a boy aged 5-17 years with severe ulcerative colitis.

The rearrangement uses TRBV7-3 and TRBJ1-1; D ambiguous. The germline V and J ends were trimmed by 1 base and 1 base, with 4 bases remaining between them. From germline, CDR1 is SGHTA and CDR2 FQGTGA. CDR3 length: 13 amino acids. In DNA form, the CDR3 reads TGTGCCAGCAGCTTAATTGAGAACACTGAAGCTTTCTTT. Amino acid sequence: CASSLIENTEAFF.

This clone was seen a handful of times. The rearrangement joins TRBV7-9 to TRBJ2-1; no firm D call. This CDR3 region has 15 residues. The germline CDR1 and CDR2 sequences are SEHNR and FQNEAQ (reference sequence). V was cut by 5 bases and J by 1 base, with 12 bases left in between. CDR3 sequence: CASSNTGFSYNEQFF. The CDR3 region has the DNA TGTGCCAGCAGCAACACCGGATTTTCCTACAATGAGCAGTTCTTC.

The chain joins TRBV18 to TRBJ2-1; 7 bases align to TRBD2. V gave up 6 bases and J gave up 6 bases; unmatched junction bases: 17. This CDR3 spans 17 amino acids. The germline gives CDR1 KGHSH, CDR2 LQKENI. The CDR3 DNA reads TGTGCCAGCTCCCCAGACAGTCTAGCGGAGGGGTCCAATGAGCAGTTCTTC. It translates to CASSPDSLAEGSNEQFF.

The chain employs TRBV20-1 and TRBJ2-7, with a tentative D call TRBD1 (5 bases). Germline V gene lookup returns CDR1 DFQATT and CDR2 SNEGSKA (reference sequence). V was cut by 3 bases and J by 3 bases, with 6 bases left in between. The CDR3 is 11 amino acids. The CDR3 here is CSASRDYEQYF. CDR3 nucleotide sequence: TGCAGTGCTAGCAGGGACTACGAGCAGTACTTC.

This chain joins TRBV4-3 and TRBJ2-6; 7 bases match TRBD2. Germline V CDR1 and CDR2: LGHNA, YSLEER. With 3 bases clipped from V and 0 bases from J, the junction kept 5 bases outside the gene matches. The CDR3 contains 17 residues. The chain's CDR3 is CASSQGLLTSGANVLTF. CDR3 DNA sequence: TGCGCCAGCAGCCAGGGACTACTTACCTCTGGGGCCAACGTCCTGACTTTC.

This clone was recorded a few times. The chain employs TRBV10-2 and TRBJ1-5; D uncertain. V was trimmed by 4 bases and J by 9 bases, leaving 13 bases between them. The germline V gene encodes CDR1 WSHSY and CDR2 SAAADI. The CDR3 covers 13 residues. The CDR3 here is CASSVQSGSPQHF. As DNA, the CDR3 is TGCGCCAGCAGTGTACAGTCAGGTTCGCCCCAGCATTTT.

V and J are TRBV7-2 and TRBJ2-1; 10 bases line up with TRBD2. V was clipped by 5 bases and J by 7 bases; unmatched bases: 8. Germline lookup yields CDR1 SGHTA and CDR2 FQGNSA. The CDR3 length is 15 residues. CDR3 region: CASSISGGKPNEQFF. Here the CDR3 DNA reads TGTGCCAGCAGCATTAGCGGGGGGAAACCGAATGAGCAGTTCTTC.

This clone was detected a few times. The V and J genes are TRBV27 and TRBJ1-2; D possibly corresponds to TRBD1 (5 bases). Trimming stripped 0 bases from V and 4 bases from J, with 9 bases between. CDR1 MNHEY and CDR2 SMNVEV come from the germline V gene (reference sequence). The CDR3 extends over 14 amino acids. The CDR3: CASSLSPQVYGYTF. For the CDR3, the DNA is TGTGCCAGCAGTTTATCTCCACAGGTCTATGGCTACACCTTC.

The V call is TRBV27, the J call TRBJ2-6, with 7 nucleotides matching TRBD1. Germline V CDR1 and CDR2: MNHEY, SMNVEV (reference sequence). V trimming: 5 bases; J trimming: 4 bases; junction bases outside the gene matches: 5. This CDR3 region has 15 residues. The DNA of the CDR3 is TGTGCCAGCAGTCTGACAGGGTCAGGGGCCAACGTCCTGACTTTC. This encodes CASSLTGSGANVLTF.

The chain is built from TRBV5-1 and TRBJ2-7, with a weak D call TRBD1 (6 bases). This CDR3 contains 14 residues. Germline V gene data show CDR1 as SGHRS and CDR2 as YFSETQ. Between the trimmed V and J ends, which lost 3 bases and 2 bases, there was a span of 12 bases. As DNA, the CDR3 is TGCGCCAGCAGCTGGGGACATACGACCTACGAGCAGTACTTC. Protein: CASSWGHTTYEQYF. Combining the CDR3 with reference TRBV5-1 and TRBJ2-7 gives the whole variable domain KAGVTQTPRYLIKTRGQQVTLSCSPISGHRSVSWYQQTPGQGLQFLFEYFSETQRNKGNFPGRFSGRQFSNSRSEMNVSTLELGDSALYLCASSWGHTTYEQYFGPGTRLTVT.

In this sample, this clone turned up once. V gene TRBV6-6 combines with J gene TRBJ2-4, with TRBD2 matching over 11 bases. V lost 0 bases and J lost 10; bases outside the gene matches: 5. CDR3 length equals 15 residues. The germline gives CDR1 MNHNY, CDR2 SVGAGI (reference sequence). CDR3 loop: CASSYSLAGEGIQYF. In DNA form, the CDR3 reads TGTGCCAGCAGTTACTCACTAGCGGGAGAAGGAATTCAGTACTTC.

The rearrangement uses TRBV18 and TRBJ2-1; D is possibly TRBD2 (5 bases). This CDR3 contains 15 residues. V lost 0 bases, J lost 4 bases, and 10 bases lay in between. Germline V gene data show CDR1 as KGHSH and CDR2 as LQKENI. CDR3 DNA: TGTGCCAGCTCACCACCCAGCGGTGATTACAATGAGCAGTTCTTC. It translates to CASSPPSGDYNEQFF.

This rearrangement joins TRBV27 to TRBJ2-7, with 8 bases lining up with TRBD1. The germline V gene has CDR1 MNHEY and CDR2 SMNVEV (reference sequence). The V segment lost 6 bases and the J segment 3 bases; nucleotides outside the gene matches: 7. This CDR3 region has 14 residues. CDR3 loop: CASSLDRDYYEQYF. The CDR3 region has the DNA TGTGCCAGCAGCTTGGACAGGGATTACTACGAGCAGTACTTC.

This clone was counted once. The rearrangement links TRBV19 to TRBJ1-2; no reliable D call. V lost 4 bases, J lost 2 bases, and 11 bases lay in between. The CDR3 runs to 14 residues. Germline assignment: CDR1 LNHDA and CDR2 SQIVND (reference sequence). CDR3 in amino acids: CASSTETDNYGYTF. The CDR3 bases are TGTGCCAGTAGTACCGAGACGGACAACTATGGCTACACCTTC.

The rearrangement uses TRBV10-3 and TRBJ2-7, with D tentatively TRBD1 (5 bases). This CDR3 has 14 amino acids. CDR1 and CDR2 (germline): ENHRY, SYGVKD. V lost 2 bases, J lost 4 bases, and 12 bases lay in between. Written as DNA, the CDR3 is TGTGCCATCAGTGAGAACAGGCCGCCATACGAGCAGTACTTC. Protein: CAISENRPPYEQYF.

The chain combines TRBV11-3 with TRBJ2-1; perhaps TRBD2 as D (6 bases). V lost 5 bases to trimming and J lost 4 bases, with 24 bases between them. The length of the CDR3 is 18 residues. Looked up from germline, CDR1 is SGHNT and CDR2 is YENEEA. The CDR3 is CASSAPWGDPIYYNEQFF. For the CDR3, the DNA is TGTGCCAGCAGCGCTCCCTGGGGGGACCCGATCTATTACAATGAGCAGTTCTTC.

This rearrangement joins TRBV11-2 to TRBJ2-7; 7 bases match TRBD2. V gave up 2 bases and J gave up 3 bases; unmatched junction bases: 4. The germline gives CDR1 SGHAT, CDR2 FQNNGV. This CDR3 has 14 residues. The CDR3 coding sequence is TGTGCCAGCAGCTTAAGTGGCGGGAGCTACGAGCAGTACTTC. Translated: CASSLSGGSYEQYF.

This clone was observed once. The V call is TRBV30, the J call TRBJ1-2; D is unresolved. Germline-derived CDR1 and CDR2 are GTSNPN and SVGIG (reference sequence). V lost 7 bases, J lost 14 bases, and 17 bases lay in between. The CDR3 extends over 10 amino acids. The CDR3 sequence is CASARVVGTF. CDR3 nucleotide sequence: TGTGCCTCCGCTCGAGTCGTGGGTACCTTC.

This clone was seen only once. The CDR3 protein is CASSFEGGRAFNEQFF. CDR3 DNA sequence: TGTGCCAGCAGCTTCGAGGGCGGGAGGGCTTTCAATGAGCAGTTCTTC. The V and J genes are TRBV11-3 and TRBJ2-1; 9 positions agree with TRBD2. Per germline, CDR1 SGHNT and CDR2 YENEEA. This CDR3 is built from 16 residues. Losses at the gene ends were 3 bases for V and 6 bases for J; bases not matched to a gene: 9.